This TCR beta chain was recorded in a study of technical replicates of blood from a few donors. Assay: immunoSEQ multiplex PCR; the TCRdb copy retains only in-frame clones and omits some. The repertoire holds 9,500 to 15,000 clones, 93% seen once, with approximately 9.1% in the top ten. V lost 1 base, J lost 5 bases, and 11 bases stayed unmatched. The CDR3 covers 16 residues. The germline V gene has CDR1 SGHRS and CDR2 YFSETQ. This clone occurred a few times. Sequenced: PBMCs. This clonotype was sampled from a human donor in good health. V and J are TRBV5-1 and TRBJ1-1; 7 bases match TRBD1. Here the CDR3 DNA reads TGCGCCAGCAGCTTGAATCTAGGGGGCGCAGGGACTGAAGCTTTCTTT. Translating it yields CASSLNLGGAGTEAFF.